These 18 T cell receptor beta chains were sequenced from one sample in a study of cytomegalovirus exposure and HLA in healthy donors. PCR involved 60 Vbeta and 13 Jbeta primers. Measured with immunoSEQ multiplex PCR; TCRdb has only the in-frame clones, and not every one. The profile shows about 270,000 clones, around 86% of them singletons. Input material: PBMCs. The receptors were sampled from a man aged 40-49 years in good health and CMV-seropositive.

The chain is built from TRBV4-1 and TRBJ1-2, with D possibly matching TRBD1 (5 bases). Looked up from germline, CDR1 is MGHRA and CDR2 is YSYEKL. The CDR3 has 16 amino acids. V lost 2 bases and J 6 bases, leaving 19 bases between the germline ends. The CDR3 here is CASSQPEVGQGDGYTF. The CDR3 DNA reads as TGCGCCAGCAGCCAACCCGAGGTCGGGCAGGGTGATGGCTACACCTTC.

V gene TRBV5-1 combines with J gene TRBJ2-7; the match to TRBD1 covers 9 bases. CDR3 length: 14 amino acids. Germline values: CDR1 SGHRS, CDR2 YFSETQ. The V and J ends lost 5 bases and 1 base, in that order; junction bases with no gene match: 4. CDR3 amino acids: CASSPGTGSYEQYF. The CDR3 DNA is TGCGCCAGCAGTCCCGGGACAGGGTCCTACGAGCAGTACTTC.

This clone was found once. The CDR3 reads CASSQGGVGTGELFF. The CDR3 DNA is TGTGCCAGCAGCCAAGGGGGAGTGGGCACCGGGGAGCTGTTTTTT. The chain employs TRBV4-2 and TRBJ2-2; perhaps TRBD2 as D (5 bases). V was trimmed by 1 base and J by 4 bases, leaving 10 bases between them. The CDR3 contains 15 residues. Germline CDR1 reads LGHNA; CDR2 reads YNFKEQ.

The chain employs TRBV27 and TRBJ2-7, with TRBD1 matching 7 bases. Unmatched junction bases numbered 6, after V lost 2 bases and J lost 2 bases. Germline values: CDR1 MNHEY, CDR2 SMNVEV (reference sequence). This CDR3 has 15 residues. CDR3 sequence: CASSLRTGRTYEQYF. The CDR3 bases are TGTGCCAGCAGTTTAAGGACAGGCAGGACCTACGAGCAGTACTTC.

The table lists this clone with a few counts. The rearrangement joins TRBV5-6 to TRBJ2-2; TRBD2 aligns across 12 bases. This CDR3 is 17 amino acids long. Germline CDR1 is SGHDT and CDR2 is YYEEEE. V lost 1 base, J lost 3 bases, and 4 bases stayed unmatched. Here the CDR3 reads CASSLTSGRLYTGELFF. The CDR3 nucleotides are TGTGCCAGCAGCTTGACTAGCGGGAGGCTGTACACCGGGGAGCTGTTTTTT.

This sequence joins TRBV6-5 and TRBJ2-7; TRBD2 matches at 8 bases. With V trimmed by 5 bases and J by 4 bases, 10 bases remained unmatched. The CDR3 totals 15 residues. CDR1 is MNHEY and CDR2 is SVGAGI in the germline V gene. DNA of the CDR3: TGTGCCAGCAGTAGTACCGGGGGGGGCCTTTACGAGCAGTACTTC. Translating it yields CASSSTGGGLYEQYF.

This clone appeared once. The gene calls are TRBV7-9 and TRBJ2-2; D is uncertain. Per germline, CDR1 SEHNR and CDR2 FQNEAQ (reference sequence). CDR3 length: 13 residues. V was clipped by 3 bases and J by 6 bases, with 8 bases between them. The CDR3 protein is CASSLVSAGELFF. The CDR3 nucleotides are TGTGCCAGCAGCTTGGTATCGGCCGGGGAGCTGTTTTTT.

The V gene is TRBV15, the J gene TRBJ2-1; 8 bases are a match to TRBD2. Germline V gives CDR1 LNHNV, CDR2 YYDKDF (reference sequence). The CDR3 covers 14 residues. Unmatched junction bases numbered 2, after V lost 1 base and J lost 6 bases. The CDR3 nucleotides read TGTGCCACCAGCAGAGGGAGCGGGAGCAATGAGCAGTTCTTC. Translation: CATSRGSGSNEQFF. Supplemented by reference TRBV15 and TRBJ2-1, the full variable domain reads DAMVIQNPRYQVTQFGKPVTLSCSQTLNHNVMYWYQQKSSQAPKLLFHYYDKDFNNEADTPDNFQSRRPNTSFCFLDIRSPGLGDTAMYLCATSRGSGSNEQFFGPGTRLTVL.

The chain combines TRBV5-4 with TRBJ2-7; D possibly corresponds to TRBD1 (5 bases). Germline assignment: CDR1 SGHNT and CDR2 YYREEE (reference sequence). The CDR3 runs 14 residues. V lost 1 base and J 4 bases, leaving 12 bases between the germline ends. The CDR3 region has the DNA TGTGCCAGCAGCTTGTTCCCAGGGTTGTACGAGCAGTACTTC. Its protein is CASSLFPGLYEQYF.

V usage is TRBV27 and J usage is TRBJ1-2; TRBD1 agrees at 12 bases. J was trimmed by 8 bases and V by 4 bases; bases with no gene match: 5. Germline assignment: CDR1 MNHEY and CDR2 SMNVEV (reference sequence). This CDR3 contains 14 residues. CDR3 amino acids: CASSSGQGARGYTF. The CDR3 nucleotides are TGTGCCAGCAGTTCGGGACAGGGGGCGAGGGGCTACACCTTC.

The chain carries TRBV27 and TRBJ2-1, with 10 bases lining up with TRBD1. V gave up 5 bases and J gave up 7 bases; unmatched junction bases: 14. CDR1 and CDR2 from the germline V gene are MNHEY and SMNVEV (reference sequence). The CDR3 extends over 17 amino acids. The CDR3 loop is CASSVGLATGGLNEQFF. Here the CDR3 DNA reads TGTGCCAGCAGTGTCGGCCTAGCGACAGGGGGCTTAAATGAGCAGTTCTTC.

The genes are TRBV6-1 and TRBJ2-3; D gene uncertain. With 7 bases removed from V and 0 bases from J, the gap between germline ends came to 8 bases. Germline values: CDR1 MNHNS, CDR2 SASEGT. The CDR3 consists of 13 residues. The CDR3 sequence is CASKVRSTDTQYF. The DNA for the CDR3 is TGTGCCAGCAAGGTGCGGAGCACAGATACGCAGTATTTT.

This chain joins TRBV5-8 and TRBJ2-7; D may be TRBD1 (5 bases). The V gene lost 5 bases and the J gene lost 2 bases, with 14 bases spanning the gap. The germline gives CDR1 SGHTS, CDR2 YDEGEE. The CDR3 loop spans 14 amino acids. The CDR3 sequence: CASSLGAPTYEQYF. CDR3 DNA: TGTGCCAGCAGTCTAGGGGCCCCTACCTACGAGCAGTACTTC.

CDR3 in amino acids: CASSKPGQGSGNTIYF. CDR3 DNA: TGTGCCAGCAGCAAACCGGGACAGGGCTCTGGAAACACCATATATTTT. The gene calls are TRBV5-8 and TRBJ1-3; 9 nucleotides align to TRBD1. V shed 4 bases, J shed 0 bases, and the junction held 5 bases outside the gene matches. The CDR3 runs to 16 residues. The germline CDR1 and CDR2 sequences are SGHTS and YDEGEE.

The rearrangement links TRBV19 to TRBJ2-5; 7 nucleotides match TRBD2. Trimming took 3 bases from V and 7 from J; bases not matched to a gene: 14. From germline, CDR1 is LNHDA and CDR2 SQIVND (reference sequence). The CDR3 consists of 16 residues. The CDR3 coding sequence is TGTGCCAGTAGTATTGTCGGCGGGAGAGTTGGGGGGACCCAGTACTTC. It translates to CASSIVGGRVGGTQYF.

The chain carries TRBV7-9 and TRBJ2-7; unclear D gene. The V end was cut by 2 bases, the J end by 5 bases, with 10 bases between. The CDR3 loop spans 13 amino acids. The germline V gene has CDR1 SEHNR and CDR2 FQNEAQ (reference sequence). CDR3 nucleotides: TGTGCCAGCAGCTTACAGTCTTTTAACGAGCAGTACTTC. It encodes CASSLQSFNEQYF.

This clone has just one count. This rearrangement joins TRBV11-3 to TRBJ2-5; 16 positions match TRBD2. CDR1 and CDR2 from the germline V gene are SGHNT and YENEEA. This CDR3 comprises 20 residues. The junction had 17 bases not matched to a gene; V was cut back by 3 bases and J by 7 bases. For the CDR3, the DNA is TGTGCCAGCAGCTTCCGTTTGGGACTAGCGGGGGGGGACCTTCCATGGACCCAGTACTTC. Its protein product is CASSFRLGLAGGDLPWTQYF. The full variable domain, in which reference TRBV11-3 and TRBJ2-5 provide the parts outside the CDR3, is EAGVVQSPRYKIIEKKQPVAFWCNPISGHNTLYWYLQNLGQGPELLIRYENEEAVDDSQLPKDRFSAERLKGVDSTLKIQPAELGDSAVYLCASSFRLGLAGGDLPWTQYFGPGTRLLVL.

The rearrangement uses TRBV7-3 and TRBJ2-1; 10 nucleotides align to TRBD2. J gave up 15 bases and V 2 bases, and 4 bases lay outside the gene matches. Germline-derived CDR1 and CDR2 are SGHTA and FQGTGA. The CDR3 sequence is 12 residues long. CDR3: CASSLSSGSVFF. As DNA, the CDR3 is TGTGCCAGCAGCTTATCTAGCGGGAGTGTGTTCTTC.